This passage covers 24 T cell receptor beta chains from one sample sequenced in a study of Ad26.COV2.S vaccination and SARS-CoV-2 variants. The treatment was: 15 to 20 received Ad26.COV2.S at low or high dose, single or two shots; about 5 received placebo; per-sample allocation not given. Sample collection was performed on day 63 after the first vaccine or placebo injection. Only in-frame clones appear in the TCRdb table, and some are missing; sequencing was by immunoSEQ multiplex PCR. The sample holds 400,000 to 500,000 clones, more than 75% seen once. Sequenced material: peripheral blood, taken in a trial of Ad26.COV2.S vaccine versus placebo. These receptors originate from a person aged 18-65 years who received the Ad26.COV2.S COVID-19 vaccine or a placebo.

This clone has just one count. The CDR3 region is CASSLGGGLETQYF. The CDR3 bases are TGTGCCAGCAGCTTAGGAGGGGGTTTAGAGACCCAGTACTTC. The J gene is TRBJ2-5, the V gene TRBV11-3, with D possibly being TRBD1 (6 bases). Germline-derived CDR1 and CDR2 are SGHNT and YENEEA. CDR3 length: 14 residues. V gave up 1 base and J gave up 4 bases, with 10 bases separating them.

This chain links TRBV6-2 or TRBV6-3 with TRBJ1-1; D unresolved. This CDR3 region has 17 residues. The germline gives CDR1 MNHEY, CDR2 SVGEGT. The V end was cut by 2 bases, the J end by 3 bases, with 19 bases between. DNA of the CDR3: TGTGCCAGCAGTTACCAAAACATCTTAACAGTCCACACTGAAGCTTTCTTT. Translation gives CASSYQNILTVHTEAFF.

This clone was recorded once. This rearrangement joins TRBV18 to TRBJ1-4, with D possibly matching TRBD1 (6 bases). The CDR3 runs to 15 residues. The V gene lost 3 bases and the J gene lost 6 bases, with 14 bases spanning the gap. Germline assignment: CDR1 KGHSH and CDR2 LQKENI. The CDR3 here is CASSPGNRVDEKLFF. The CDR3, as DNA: TGTGCCAGCTCACCTGGAAACAGGGTTGATGAAAAACTGTTTTTT.

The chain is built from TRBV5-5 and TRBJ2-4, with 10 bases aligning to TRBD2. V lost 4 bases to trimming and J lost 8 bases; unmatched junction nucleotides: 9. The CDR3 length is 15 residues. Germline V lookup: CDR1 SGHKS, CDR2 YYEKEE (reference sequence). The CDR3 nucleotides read TGTGCCAGCAGCGCGCAACTAGCGGGATGGGACATTCAGTACTTC. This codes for CASSAQLAGWDIQYF.

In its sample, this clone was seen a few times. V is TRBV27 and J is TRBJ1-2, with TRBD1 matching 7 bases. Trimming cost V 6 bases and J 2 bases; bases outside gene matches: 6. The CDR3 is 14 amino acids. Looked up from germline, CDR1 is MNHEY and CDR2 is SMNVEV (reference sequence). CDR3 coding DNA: TGTGCCAGCAGGGGAACAGGGGACAACTATGGCTACACCTTC. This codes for CASRGTGDNYGYTF.

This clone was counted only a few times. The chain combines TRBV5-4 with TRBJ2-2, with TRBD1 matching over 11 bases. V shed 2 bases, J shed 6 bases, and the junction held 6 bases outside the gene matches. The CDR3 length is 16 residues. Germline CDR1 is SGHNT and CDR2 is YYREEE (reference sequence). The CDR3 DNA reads TGTGCCAGCAGCTTACCGGGACAGGGGGTCCCCGGGGAGCTGTTTTTT. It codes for CASSLPGQGVPGELFF.

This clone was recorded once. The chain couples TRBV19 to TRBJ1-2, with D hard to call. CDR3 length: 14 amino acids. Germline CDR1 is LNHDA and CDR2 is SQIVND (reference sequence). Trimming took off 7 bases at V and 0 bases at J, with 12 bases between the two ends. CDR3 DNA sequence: TGTGCCAGTATCATCGGAGGGTCTAACTATGGCTACACCTTC. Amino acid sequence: CASIIGGSNYGYTF.

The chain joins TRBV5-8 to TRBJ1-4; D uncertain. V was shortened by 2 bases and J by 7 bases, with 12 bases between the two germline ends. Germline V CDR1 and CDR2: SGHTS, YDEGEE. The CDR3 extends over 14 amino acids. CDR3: CASSFGRVSEKLFF. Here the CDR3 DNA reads TGTGCCAGCAGCTTCGGACGAGTTTCTGAAAAACTGTTTTTT.

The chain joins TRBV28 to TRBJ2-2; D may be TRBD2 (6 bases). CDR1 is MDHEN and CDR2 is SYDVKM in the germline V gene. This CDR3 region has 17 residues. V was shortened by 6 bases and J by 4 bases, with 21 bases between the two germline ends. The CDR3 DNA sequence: TGTGCCAGCAGGAAAGCGAGGAGGACTAAGACCACCGGGGAGCTGTTTTTT. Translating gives CASRKARRTKTTGELFF.

CDR3 coding DNA: TGCAGCCATGGACAGGGAGTCGATGAGCAGTTCTTC. Translation gives CSHGQGVDEQFF. The chain carries TRBV29-1 and TRBJ2-1; 8 bases are shared with TRBD1. The junction had 8 bases not matched to a gene; V was cut back by 8 bases and J by 8 bases. Germline CDR1 and CDR2: SQVTM and ANQGSEA. The CDR3 length is 12 residues.

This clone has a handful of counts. The CDR3 here is CASSTRQGATEAFF. The CDR3 DNA is TGTGCCAGCAGTACGCGACAGGGGGCCACTGAAGCTTTCTTT. The chain employs TRBV6-2 or TRBV6-3 and TRBJ1-1; 10 nucleotides align to TRBD1. The J segment lost 4 bases and the V segment lost 5 bases, leaving 4 bases of the junction unmatched. The CDR3 consists of 14 residues. Germline loops: CDR1 MNHEY, CDR2 SVGEGT.

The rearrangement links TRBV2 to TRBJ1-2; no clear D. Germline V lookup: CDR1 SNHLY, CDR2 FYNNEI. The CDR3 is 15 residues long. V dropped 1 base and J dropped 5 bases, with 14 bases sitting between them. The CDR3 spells CASSEGGAGGYGYTF. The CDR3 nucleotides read TGTGCCAGCAGTGAAGGGGGAGCAGGCGGGTATGGCTACACCTTC.

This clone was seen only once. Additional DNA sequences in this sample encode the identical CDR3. Written as DNA, the CDR3 is TGTGCCAGCAGTTACTCGCAGGGGACTGAAGCTTTCTTT. Residues: CASSYSQGTEAFF. This chain uses TRBV6-5 with TRBJ1-1; a weak D match, TRBD1 (6 bases). From germline, CDR1 is MNHEY and CDR2 SVGAGI. CDR3 length equals 13 residues. Trimming took 0 bases from V and 5 from J, leaving 7 bases between them.

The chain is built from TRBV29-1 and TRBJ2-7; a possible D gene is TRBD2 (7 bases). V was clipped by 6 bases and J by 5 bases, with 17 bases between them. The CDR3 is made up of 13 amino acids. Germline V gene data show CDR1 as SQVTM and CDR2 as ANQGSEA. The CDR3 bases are TGCAGCGTCTCCCCCACGGGGGGCGACGAGCAGTACTTC. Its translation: CSVSPTGGDEQYF.

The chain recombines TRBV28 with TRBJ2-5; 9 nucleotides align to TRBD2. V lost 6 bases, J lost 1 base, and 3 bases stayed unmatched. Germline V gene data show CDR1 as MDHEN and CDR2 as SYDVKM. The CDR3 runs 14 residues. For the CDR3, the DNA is TGTGCCAGCAGACAGACTAGCGGCCAAGAGACCCAGTACTTC. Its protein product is CASRQTSGQETQYF.

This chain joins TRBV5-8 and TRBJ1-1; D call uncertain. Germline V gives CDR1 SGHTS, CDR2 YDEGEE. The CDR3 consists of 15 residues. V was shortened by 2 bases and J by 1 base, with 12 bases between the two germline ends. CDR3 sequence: CASSFAAQSNTEAFF. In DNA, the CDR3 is TGTGCCAGCAGCTTCGCGGCCCAATCGAACACTGAAGCTTTCTTT.

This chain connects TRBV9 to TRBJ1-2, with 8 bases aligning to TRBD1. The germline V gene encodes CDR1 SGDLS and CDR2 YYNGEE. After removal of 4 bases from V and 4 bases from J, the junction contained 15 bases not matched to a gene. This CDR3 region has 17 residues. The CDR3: CASSYDSPGGGSYGYTF. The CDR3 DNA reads TGTGCCAGCAGCTACGATTCCCCAGGGGGCGGAAGCTATGGCTACACCTTC.

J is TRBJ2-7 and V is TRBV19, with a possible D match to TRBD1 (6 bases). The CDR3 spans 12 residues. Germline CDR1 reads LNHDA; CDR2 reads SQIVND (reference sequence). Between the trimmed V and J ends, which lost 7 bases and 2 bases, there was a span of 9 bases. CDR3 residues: CASNGDTYEQYF. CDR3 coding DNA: TGTGCCAGTAACGGGGACACCTACGAGCAGTACTTC.

CDR3 sequence reads: CATSDVRTGDYTF. CDR3 DNA: TGTGCCACCAGTGATGTAAGAACAGGGGACTACACCTTC. The rearrangement joins TRBV24-1 to TRBJ1-2; 7 bases fit TRBD1. The germline CDR1 and CDR2 sequences are KGHDR and SFDVKD. V was pared by 3 bases and J by 10 bases, with 7 bases of the junction left unmatched. The CDR3 totals 13 residues.

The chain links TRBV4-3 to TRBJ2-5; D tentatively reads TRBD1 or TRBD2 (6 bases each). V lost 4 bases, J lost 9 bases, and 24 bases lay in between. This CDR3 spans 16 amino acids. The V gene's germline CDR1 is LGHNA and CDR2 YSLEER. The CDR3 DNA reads TGCGCCAGCAGCCCCGGGGCCAGACGGGGGCCGGGGGCCCAGTACTTC. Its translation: CASSPGARRGPGAQYF.

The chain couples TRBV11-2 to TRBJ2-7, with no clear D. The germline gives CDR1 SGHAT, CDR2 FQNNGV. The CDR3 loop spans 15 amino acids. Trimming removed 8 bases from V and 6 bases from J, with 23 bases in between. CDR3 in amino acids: CASGFLVGVRIEQYF. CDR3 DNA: TGTGCCAGCGGATTCCTTGTAGGAGTAAGGATCGAGCAGTACTTC.

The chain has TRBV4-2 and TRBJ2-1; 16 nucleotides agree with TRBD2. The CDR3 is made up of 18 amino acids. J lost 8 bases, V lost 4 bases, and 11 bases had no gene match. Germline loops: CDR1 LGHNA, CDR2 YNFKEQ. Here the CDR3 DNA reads TGTGCCAGCAGCCTGTACGGGACTAGCGGGGGGGAGGACCATGAGCAGTTCTTC. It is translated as CASSLYGTSGGEDHEQFF.

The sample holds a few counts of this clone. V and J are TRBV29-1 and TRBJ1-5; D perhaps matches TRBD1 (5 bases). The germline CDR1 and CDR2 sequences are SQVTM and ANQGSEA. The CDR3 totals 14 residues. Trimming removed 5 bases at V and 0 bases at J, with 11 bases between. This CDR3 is CSVPGRDSNQPQHF. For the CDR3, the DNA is TGCAGCGTTCCGGGACGGGATAGCAATCAGCCCCAGCATTTT.

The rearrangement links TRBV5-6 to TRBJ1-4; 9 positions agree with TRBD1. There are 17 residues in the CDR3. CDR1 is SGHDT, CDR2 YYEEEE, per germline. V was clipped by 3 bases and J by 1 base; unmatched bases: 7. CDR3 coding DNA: TGTGCCAGCAGCTACTACAGGGGGCTTTTAACTAATGAAAAACTGTTTTTT. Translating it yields CASSYYRGLLTNEKLFF.